This T cell receptor beta chain originates from a study of shared clonotypes between healthy human individuals (dated by TCRdb to the early 2020s). About the study as a whole: A few men and a couple of women, aged 18 to 49 years, made up the cohort. To estimate repertoire size and how much clonotypes are shared between individuals, the study performed deep sequencing of blood TCR repertoires from about five healthy adults. To increase sequencing depth and limit assay-specific biases, different laboratories used diverse techniques to prepare libraries and sequence TCR repertoires. Each donor's leukapheresis produced roughly between about 0.8 and 10 billion PBMCs. Results the study describes overall, beyond this receptor: Because the study included only a small number of donors, the genetic and exposure-history diversity represented was limited. Sampling was limited to blood, and TCR repertoires in tissue likely differ from TCR repertoires in blood. Based on pairwise subsampling, the degree of clonotype sharing among donors was expected to be affected by sequencing depth.

TCR CDR3 regions were amplified from genomic DNA by multiplex PCR using the deep immunoSEQ assay. Extracted genomic DNA from each cell subset was spread evenly across all wells of several immunoSEQ 96-well plates, with each plate serving as a replicate. Each replicate PCR for unsorted PBMC received about 0.3 ug genomic DNA, equal to approximately 30,000 T cell genomes. Unsorted PBMC genomic DNA was sequenced across ten immunoSEQ deep assay plates. The purified libraries were quantified using a Qubit 3.0 fluorometer, sized with a Bioanalyzer 2100, and then quantified again using the KAPA Library Quantification kit. A separate single-read 150-cycle Illumina NextSeq 550 flow cell was used to sequence each immunoSEQ 96-well plate. In the original analysis: Because the immunoSEQ output held only junctional sequences and lacked quality scores, the filtering could not match the filtering applied to full-length reads. To assign V/J genes and CDR3, sequences were annotated using PyIR, a Python wrapper for IgBLAST v1.9, with IMGT germline references. Any read was removed if the V/J assignment was weak (E-value above 1e-6), the CDR3 was missing, or the read contained stop codons, out-of-frame junctions, or ambiguous translated residues. V3J clonotypes were defined by identical inferred V gene, J gene, and CDR3 amino acid sequence. To compute the percentage overlap between repertoires, the number of shared unique clonotypes was divided by the size of the smaller repertoire. RTK rarefaction, the Chao1 estimator, and Recon v2.1 estimates of unobserved clonotypes were used to assess repertoire richness. Drawn from immuneACCESS, this table holds only the in-frame rearrangements with V and J called that TCRdb kept. Clones are partly lost; checked studies trace under half to an unresolved V gene and leave the rest unexplained. V and J calls and clone size are those listed in that table; D and trimming were worked out from the DNA. The sample has about 490,000 clones on record, about three quarters of them singletons. Around 13% of the sample is taken by the ten largest.

With regard to this clone: Its antigen specificity is not known. No qualities accompany the bases; no much larger clone lies one base away.

The donors were healthy, HIV-negative adults who had no recently reported acute infections or vaccinations. Every donor was a Caucasian adult residing in Nashville, Tennessee, USA. In the unsorted samples, 87 million or so PBMCs were counted, and genomic DNA was extracted using the QIAamp DNA Blood Mini kit. Blood was obtained by leukapheresis, after which PBMCs were separated by Ficoll-Histopaque density gradient centrifugation and cryopreserved in liquid nitrogen vapor phase. The CDR1 and CDR2 encoded by the germline V gene are SGHTA and FQGTGA. The CDR3 runs 15 residues from the cysteine to the phenylalanine. The sequence is cut down to CDR3 DNA, 45 bases in frame from base 1. The junction shows trimming of 3 bases on V and 8 bases on J, and the gene matches do not reach 8 bases of it.

The specimen was PBMCs. The sequence derives from a woman between 40 and 55 years old in good health. Some clones in this sample may be carry-over from other donors' samples. The V and J genes are TRBV7-3 and TRBJ1-2; the central 11 bases match TRBD1. The nucleotide sequence is TGTGCCAGCAGCTTGCGAGGACAGGGGGCATTGGGCTACACCTTC. This yields the protein CASSLRGQGALGYTF.